This paragraph covers one TCR beta chain sequence. No antigen is known for it. Alongside a J-beta primer mix, a sample-barcoded 5' primer served in a second PCR lasting roughly 7 to 11 cycles. TCRdb reprocessed the 5' RACE reads with MiXCR, giving one entry per CDR3 protein. The data show fewer than 1.5 million distinct CDR3 sequences, with around 42% seen just once and 7% to 9.5% held by the top ten. The CDR3 totals 15 residues. Germline loops: CDR1 DFQATT, CDR2 SNEGSKA (reference sequence). J was trimmed by 8 bases and V by 3 bases; bases with no gene match: 13. This sample is part of a study of blood T cells in healthy people across ages. General study findings and limits: Across the age range, TCR beta diversity per million T cells fell in a roughly linear way.

The receptor was derived from a woman between 18 and 29 years old in good health. Sequenced sample: blood. This rearrangement joins TRBV20-1 to TRBJ1-2; TRBD1 matches at 9 bases. The CDR3 here is CSARLLGQGQGGYTF. Here the CDR3 DNA reads TGCAGTGCTAGGCTTTTGGGACAGGGACAAGGAGGCTACACCTTC.